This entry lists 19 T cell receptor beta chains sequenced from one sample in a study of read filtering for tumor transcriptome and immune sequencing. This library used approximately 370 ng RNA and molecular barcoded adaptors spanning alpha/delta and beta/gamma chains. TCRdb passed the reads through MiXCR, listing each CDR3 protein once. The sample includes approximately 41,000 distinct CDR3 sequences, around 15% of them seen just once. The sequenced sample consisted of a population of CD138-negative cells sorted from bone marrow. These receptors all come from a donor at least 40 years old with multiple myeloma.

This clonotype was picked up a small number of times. The CDR3 protein is CASSYGLKLRRQFF. The DNA for the CDR3 is TGTGCCAGCAGTTACGGGTTAAAATTAAGGAGGCAGTTCTTC. The V and J genes are TRBV6-2 or TRBV6-3 and TRBJ2-1, with D unclear. In germline, CDR1 is MNHEY, CDR2 SVGEGT. The V end lost 2 bases, the J end lost 12 bases, and 17 bases lay between the germline ends. The CDR3 has 14 residues.

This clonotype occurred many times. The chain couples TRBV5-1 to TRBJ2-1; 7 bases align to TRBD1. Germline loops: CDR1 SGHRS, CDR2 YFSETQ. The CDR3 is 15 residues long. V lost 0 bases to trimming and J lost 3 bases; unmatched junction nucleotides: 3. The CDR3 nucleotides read TGCGCCAGCAGCTTGGCGGGACAGTTCTACAATGAGCAGTTCTTC. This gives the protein CASSLAGQFYNEQFF. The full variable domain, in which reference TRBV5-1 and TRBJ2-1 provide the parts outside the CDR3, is KAGVTQTPRYLIKTRGQQVTLSCSPISGHRSVSWYQQTPGQGLQFLFEYFSETQRNKGNFPGRFSGRQFSNSRSEMNVSTLELGDSALYLCASSLAGQFYNEQFFGPGTRLTVL.

CDR3 sequence (DNA): TGTGCCAGCAGCTCGATAGCGGGATACGGCACAGATACGCAGTATTTT. Amino acid sequence: CASSSIAGYGTDTQYF. The rearrangement uses TRBV7-6 and TRBJ2-3, with 8 positions matching TRBD2. Germline CDR1 is SGHVS and CDR2 is FNYEAQ. V lost 4 bases and J lost 1; bases outside the gene matches: 7. The CDR3 spans 16 residues. Based on the CDR3 plus reference TRBV7-6 and TRBJ2-3, the full variable domain is GAGVSQSPRYKVTKRGQDVALRCDPISGHVSLYWYRQALGQGPEFLTYFNYEAQQDKSGLPNDRFSAERPEGSISTLTIQRTEQRDSAMYRCASSSIAGYGTDTQYFGPGTRLTVL.

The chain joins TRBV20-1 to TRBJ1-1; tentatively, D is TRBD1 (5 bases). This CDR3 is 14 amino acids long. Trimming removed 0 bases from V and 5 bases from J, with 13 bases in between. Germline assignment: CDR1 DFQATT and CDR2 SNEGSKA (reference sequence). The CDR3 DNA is TGCAGTGCTAGAGATCGGCGCGGGGGAACTGAAGCTTTCTTT. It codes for CSARDRRGGTEAFF.

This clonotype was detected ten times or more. The CDR3 sequence is CAIQQGRAEAFF. The CDR3 DNA reads as TGTGCCATCCAACAGGGTCGCGCTGAAGCTTTCTTT. This rearrangement joins TRBV28 to TRBJ1-1; tentatively, D is TRBD1 (6 bases). Trimming removed 10 bases at V and 6 bases at J, with 15 bases between. This CDR3 contains 12 residues. CDR1 and CDR2 (germline): MDHEN, SYDVKM.

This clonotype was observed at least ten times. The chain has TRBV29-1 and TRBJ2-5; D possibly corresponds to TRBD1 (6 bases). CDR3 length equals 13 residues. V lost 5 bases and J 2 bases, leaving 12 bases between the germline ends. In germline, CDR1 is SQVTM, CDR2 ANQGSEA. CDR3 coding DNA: TGCAGCGTTACACAGGGCTATCAAGAGACCCAGTACTTC. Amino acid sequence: CSVTQGYQETQYF.

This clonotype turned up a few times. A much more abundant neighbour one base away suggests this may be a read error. The CDR3 coding sequence is TGTGCCAGCAGCTCGGCTGGGGCCAACGTCCTGACTTTC. Amino acid sequence: CASSSAGANVLTF. The chain joins TRBV7-6 to TRBJ2-6; D gene uncertain. The V end lost 4 bases, the J end lost 2 bases, and 3 bases lay between the germline ends. CDR1 and CDR2 from the germline V gene are SGHVS and FNYEAQ. The CDR3 runs to 13 residues.

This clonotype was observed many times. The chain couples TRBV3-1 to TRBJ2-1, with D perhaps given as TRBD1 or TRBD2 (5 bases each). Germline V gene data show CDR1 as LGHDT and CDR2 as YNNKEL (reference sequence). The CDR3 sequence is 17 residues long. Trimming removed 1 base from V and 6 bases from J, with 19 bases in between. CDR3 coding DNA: TGTGCCAGCAGCCAAGCTCCAACTGGGACCTCTCTCAATGAGCAGTTCTTC. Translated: CASSQAPTGTSLNEQFF.

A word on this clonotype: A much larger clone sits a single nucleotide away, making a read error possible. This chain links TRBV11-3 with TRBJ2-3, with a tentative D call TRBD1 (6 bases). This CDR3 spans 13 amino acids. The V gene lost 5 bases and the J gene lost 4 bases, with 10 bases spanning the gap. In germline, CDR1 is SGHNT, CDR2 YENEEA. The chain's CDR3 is CASSPDSADTQYF. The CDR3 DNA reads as TGTGCCAGCAGCCCGGACAGCGCAGATACGCAGTATTTT.

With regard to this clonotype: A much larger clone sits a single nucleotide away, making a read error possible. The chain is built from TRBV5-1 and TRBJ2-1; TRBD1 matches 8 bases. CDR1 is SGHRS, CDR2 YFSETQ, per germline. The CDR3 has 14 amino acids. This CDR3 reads CASSFGTGGNGQFF. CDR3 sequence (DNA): TGCGCCAGCAGCTTTGGGACAGGAGGCAATGGGCAGTTCTTC. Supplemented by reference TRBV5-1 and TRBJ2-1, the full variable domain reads KAGVTQTPRYLIKTRGQQVTLSCSPISGHRSVSWYQQTPGQGLQFLFEYFSETQRNKGNFPGRFSGRQFSNSRSEMNVSTLELGDSALYLCASSFGTGGNGQFFGPGTRLTVL.

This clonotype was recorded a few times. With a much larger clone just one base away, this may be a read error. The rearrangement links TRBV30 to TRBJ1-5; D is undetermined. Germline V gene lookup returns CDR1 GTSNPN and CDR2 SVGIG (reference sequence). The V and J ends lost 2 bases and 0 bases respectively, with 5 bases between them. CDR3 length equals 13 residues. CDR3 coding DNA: TGTGCCTGGAGTCTGGGTAGCAATCAGCCCCAGCATTTT. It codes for CAWSLGSNQPQHF.

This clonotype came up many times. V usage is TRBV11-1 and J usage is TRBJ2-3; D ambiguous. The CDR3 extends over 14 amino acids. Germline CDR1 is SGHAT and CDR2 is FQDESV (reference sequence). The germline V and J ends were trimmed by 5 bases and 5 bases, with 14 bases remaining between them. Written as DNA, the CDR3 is TGTGCCAGCAGCAGGAGTTGGGTCCAAGATACGCAGTATTTT. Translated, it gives CASSRSWVQDTQYF.

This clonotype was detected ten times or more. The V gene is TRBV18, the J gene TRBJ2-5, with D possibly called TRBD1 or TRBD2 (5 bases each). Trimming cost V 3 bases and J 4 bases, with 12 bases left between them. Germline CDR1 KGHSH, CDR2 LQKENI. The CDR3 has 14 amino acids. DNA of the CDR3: TGTGCCAGCTCACCGGTTGGGGGAGTAGAGACCCAGTACTTC. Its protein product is CASSPVGGVETQYF.

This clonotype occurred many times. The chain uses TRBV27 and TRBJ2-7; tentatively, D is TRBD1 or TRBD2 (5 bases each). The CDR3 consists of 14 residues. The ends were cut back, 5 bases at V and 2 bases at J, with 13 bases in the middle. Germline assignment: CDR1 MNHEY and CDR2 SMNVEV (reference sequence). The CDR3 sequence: CASSASGPPYEQYF. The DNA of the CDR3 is TGTGCCAGCAGTGCCTCGGGACCACCCTACGAGCAGTACTTC.

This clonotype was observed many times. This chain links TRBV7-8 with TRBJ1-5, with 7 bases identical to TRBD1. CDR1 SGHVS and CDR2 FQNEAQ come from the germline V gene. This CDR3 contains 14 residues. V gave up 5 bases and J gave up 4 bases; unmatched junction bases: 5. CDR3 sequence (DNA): TGTGCCAGCAGCCCGGACAGGAGTAATCAGCCCCAGCATTTT. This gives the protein CASSPDRSNQPQHF.

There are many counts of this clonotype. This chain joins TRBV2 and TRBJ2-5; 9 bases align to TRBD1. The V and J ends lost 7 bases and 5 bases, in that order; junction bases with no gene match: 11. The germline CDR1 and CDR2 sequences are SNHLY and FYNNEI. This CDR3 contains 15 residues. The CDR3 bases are TGTGCCAGCAAAAACACAGGGGGCGCGGAGGAGACCCAGTACTTC. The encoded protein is CASKNTGGAEETQYF. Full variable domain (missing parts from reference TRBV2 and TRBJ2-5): EPEVTQTPSHQVTQMGQEVILRCVPISNHLYFYWYRQILGQKVEFLVSFYNNEISEKSEIFDDQFSVERPDGSNFTLKIRSTKLEDSAMYFCASKNTGGAEETQYFGPGTRLLVL.

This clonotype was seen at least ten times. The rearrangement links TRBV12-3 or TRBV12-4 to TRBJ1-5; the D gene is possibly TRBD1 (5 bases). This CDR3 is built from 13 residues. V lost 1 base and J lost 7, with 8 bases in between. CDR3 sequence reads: CASSLGGLQPQHF. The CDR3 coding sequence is TGTGCCAGCAGTTTAGGGGGCCTGCAGCCCCAGCATTTT.

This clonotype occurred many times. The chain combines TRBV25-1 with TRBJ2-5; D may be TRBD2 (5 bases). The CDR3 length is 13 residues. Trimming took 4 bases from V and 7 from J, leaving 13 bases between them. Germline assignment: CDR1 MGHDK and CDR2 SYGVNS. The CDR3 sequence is CASSGQRGGTQYF. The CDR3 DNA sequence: TGTGCCAGCAGTGGACAACGCGGAGGGACCCAGTACTTC.

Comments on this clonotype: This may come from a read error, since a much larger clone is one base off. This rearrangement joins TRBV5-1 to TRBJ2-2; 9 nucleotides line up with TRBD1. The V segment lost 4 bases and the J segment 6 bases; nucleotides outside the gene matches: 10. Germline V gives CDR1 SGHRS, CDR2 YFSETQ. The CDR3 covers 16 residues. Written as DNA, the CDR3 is TGCGCCAGCAGCCTGAGTCCCGGGACAGGGTCCGGGGAGCTGTTTTTT. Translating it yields CASSLSPGTGSGELFF.